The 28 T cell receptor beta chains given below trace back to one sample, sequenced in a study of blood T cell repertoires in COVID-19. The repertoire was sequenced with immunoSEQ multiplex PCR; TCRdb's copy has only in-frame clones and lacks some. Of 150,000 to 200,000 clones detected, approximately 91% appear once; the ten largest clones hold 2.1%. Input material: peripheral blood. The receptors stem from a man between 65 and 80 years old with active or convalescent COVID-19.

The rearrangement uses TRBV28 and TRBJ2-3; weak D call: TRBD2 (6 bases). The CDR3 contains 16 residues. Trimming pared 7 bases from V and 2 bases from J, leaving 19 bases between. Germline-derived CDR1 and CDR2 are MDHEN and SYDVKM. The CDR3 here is CASKPPGRRATDTQYF. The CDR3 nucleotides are TGTGCCAGCAAACCACCGGGGCGGAGGGCCACAGATACGCAGTATTTT.

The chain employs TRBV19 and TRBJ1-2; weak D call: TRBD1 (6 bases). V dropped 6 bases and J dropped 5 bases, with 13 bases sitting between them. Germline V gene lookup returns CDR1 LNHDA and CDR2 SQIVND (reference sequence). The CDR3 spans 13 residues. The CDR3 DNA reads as TGTGCCAGTAGGGAACGACAGGCGTATGGCTACACCTTC. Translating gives CASRERQAYGYTF.

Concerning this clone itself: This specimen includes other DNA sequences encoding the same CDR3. Here the CDR3 reads CASSGQGTDTQYF. In DNA, the CDR3 is TGTGCCAGCTCCGGCCAGGGCACAGATACGCAGTATTTT. The chain links TRBV6-5 to TRBJ2-3; no definite D call. V lost 8 bases and J lost 1, with 10 bases in between. CDR3 length equals 13 residues. Germline CDR1 MNHEY, CDR2 SVGAGI.

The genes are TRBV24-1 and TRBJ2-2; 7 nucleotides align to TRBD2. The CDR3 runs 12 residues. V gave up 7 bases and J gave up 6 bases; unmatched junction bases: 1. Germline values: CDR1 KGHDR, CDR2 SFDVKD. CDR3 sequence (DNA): TGTGCCACCAGGGGGGGGGCCGGGGAGCTGTTTTTT. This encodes CATRGGAGELFF.

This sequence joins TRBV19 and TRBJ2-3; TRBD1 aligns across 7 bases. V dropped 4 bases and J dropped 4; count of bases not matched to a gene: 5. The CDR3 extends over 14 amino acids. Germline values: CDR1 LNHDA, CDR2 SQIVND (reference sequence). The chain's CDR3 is CASSKGATPDTQYF. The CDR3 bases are TGTGCCAGTAGTAAGGGGGCGACGCCAGATACGCAGTATTTT.

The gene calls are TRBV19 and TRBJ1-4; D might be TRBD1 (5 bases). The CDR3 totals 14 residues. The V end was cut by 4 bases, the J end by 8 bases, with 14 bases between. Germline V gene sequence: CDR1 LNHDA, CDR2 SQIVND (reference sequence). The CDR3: CASSTRELKEKLFF. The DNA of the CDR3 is TGTGCCAGTAGTACCAGGGAATTGAAAGAAAAACTGTTTTTT. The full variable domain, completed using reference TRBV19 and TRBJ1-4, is DGGITQSPKYLFRKEGQNVTLSCEQNLNHDAMYWYRQDPGQGLRLIYYSQIVNDFQKGDIAEGYSVSREKKESFPLTVTSAQKNPTAFYLCASSTRELKEKLFFGSGTQLSVL.

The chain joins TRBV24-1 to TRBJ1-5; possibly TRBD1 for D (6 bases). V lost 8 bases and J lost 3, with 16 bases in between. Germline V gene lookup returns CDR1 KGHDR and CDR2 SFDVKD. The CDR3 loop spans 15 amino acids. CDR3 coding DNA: TGTGCCACCACCACTACAGCAGGGGACAATCAGCCCCAGCATTTT. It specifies CATTTTAGDNQPQHF.

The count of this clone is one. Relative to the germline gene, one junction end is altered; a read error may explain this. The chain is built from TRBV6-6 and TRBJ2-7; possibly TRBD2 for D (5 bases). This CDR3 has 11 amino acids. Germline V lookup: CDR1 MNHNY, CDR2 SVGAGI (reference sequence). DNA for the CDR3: TGTGCCAGCGTCGGTGACTACGGGCAGTACTTC. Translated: CASVGDYGQYF.

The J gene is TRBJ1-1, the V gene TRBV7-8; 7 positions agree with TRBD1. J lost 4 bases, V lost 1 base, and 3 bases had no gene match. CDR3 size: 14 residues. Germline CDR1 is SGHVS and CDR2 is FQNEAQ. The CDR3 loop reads CASSLDRGGTEAFF. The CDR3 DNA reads TGTGCCAGCAGCTTAGACAGGGGTGGCACTGAAGCTTTCTTT.

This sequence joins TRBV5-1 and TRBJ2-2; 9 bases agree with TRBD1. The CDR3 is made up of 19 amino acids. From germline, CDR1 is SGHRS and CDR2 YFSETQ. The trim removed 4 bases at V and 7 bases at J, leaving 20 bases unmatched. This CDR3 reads CASSINPRTGTGYHGELFF. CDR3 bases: TGCGCCAGCAGCATTAATCCCCGAACCGGGACAGGGTATCACGGGGAGCTGTTTTTT.

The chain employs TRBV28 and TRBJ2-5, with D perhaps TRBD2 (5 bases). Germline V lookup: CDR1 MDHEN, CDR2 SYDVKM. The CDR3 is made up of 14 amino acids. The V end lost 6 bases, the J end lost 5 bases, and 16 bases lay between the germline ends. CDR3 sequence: CASSTYGGEETQYF. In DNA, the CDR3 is TGTGCCAGCAGCACCTACGGAGGTGAGGAGACCCAGTACTTC.

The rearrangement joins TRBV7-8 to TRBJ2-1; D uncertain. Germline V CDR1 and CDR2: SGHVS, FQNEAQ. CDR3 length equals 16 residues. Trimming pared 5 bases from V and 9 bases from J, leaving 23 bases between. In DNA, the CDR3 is TGTGCCAGCAGCGCCCCCCTGGCCTCCGGGTTTATTGAGCAGTTCTTC. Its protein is CASSAPLASGFIEQFF.

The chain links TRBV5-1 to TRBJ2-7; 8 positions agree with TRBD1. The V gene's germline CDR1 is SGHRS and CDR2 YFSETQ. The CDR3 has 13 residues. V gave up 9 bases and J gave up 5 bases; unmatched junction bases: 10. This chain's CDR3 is CATKTGDGNEQYF. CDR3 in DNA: TGCGCCACCAAGACAGGGGATGGCAACGAGCAGTACTTC.

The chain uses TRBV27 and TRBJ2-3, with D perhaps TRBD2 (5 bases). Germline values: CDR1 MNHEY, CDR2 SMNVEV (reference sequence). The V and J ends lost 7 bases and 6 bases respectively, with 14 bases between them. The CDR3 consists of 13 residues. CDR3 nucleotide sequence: TGTGCCAGCACTGCCCTCGGGGTGGATACGCAGTATTTT. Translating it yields CASTALGVDTQYF.

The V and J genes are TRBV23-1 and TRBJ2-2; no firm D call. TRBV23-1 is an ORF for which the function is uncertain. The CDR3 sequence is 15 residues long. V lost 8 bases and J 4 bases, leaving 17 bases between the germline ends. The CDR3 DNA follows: TGCGCCAGCGCACCTAGGTTTCGTGGCACCGGGGAGCTGTTTTTT. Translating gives CASAPRFRGTGELFF.

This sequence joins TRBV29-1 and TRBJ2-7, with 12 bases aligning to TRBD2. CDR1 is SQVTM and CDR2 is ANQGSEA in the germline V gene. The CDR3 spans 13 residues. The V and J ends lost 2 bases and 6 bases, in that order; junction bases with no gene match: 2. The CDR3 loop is CSVEKLAGGEQYF. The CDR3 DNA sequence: TGCAGCGTTGAAAAACTAGCGGGAGGCGAGCAGTACTTC.

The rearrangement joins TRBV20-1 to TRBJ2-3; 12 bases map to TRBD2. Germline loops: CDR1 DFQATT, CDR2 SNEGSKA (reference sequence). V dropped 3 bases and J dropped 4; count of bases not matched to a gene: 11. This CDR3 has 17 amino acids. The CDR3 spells CSASIFSSGGASDTQYF. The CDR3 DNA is TGCAGTGCTAGTATTTTTTCTAGCGGGGGGGCATCAGATACGCAGTATTTT.

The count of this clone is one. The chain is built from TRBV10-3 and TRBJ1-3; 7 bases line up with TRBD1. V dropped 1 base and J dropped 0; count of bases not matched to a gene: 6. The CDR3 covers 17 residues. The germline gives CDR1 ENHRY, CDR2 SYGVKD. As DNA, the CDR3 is TGTGCCATCAGTGAGTTACCGGGACAGATCTCTGGAAACACCATATATTTT. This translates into CAISELPGQISGNTIYF.

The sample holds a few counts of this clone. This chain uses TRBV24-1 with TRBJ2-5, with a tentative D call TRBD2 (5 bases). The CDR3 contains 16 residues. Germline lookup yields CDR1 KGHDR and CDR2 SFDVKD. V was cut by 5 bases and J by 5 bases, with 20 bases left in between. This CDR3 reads CATSASEKGVWETQYF. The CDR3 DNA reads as TGTGCCACCAGTGCCTCGGAAAAGGGAGTTTGGGAGACCCAGTACTTC.

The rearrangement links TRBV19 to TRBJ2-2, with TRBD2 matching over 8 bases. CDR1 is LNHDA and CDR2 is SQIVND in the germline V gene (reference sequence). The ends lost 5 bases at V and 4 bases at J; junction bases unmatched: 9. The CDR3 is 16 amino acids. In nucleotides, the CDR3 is TGTGCCAGTAGTTCCTCCGGGACTAGGAGCACCGGGGAGCTGTTTTTT. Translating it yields CASSSSGTRSTGELFF.

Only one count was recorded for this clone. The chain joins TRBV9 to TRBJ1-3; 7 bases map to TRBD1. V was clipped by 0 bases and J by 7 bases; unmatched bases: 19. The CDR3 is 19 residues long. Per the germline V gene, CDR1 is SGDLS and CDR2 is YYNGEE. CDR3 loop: CASSVGTGTAVPLGNTIYF. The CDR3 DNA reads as TGTGCCAGCAGCGTAGGGACGGGGACAGCTGTACCCTTAGGGAACACCATATATTTT.

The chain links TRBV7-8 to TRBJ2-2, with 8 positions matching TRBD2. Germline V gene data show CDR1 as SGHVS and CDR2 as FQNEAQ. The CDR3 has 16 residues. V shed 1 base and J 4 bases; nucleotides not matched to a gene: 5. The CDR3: CASSLVGGGSTGELFF. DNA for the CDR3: TGTGCCAGCAGCTTAGTGGGCGGGGGGAGCACCGGGGAGCTGTTTTTT.

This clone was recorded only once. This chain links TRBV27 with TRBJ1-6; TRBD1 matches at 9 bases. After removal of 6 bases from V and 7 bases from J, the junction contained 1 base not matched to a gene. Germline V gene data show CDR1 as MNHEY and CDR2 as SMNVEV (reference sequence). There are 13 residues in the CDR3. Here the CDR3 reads CASRGQGNSPLHF. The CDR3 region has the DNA TGTGCCAGCAGAGGACAGGGGAATTCACCCCTCCACTTT.

The CDR3 spells CASSQGPRGTDTQYF. DNA of the CDR3: TGTGCCAGCAGCCAGGGCCCTAGGGGTACAGATACGCAGTATTTT. The chain is built from TRBV3-1 (or the pseudogene TRBV3-2) and TRBJ2-3; TRBD1 might be the D (5 bases). This CDR3 has 15 amino acids. V lost 3 bases and J lost 3, with 13 bases in between. CDR1 LGHDT and CDR2 YNNKEL come from the germline V gene (reference sequence).

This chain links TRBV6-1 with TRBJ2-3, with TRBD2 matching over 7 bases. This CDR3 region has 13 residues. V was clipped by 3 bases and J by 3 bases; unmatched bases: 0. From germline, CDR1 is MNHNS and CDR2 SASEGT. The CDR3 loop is CASSEGGTDTQYF. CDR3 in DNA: TGTGCCAGCAGTGAGGGGGGGACAGATACGCAGTATTTT.

The CDR3 sequence: CATSRGGADTQYF. The CDR3 DNA reads as TGTGCCACCTCCCGCGGGGGGGCGGATACGCAGTATTTT. The chain links TRBV19 to TRBJ2-3; 9 nucleotides line up with TRBD2. CDR1 and CDR2 from the germline V gene are LNHDA and SQIVND (reference sequence). The V segment lost 10 bases and the J segment 6 bases; nucleotides outside the gene matches: 8. The CDR3 extends over 13 amino acids.

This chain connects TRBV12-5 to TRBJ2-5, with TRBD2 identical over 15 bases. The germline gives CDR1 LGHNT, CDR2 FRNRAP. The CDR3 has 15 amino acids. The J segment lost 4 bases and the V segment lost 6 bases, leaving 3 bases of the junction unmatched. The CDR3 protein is CASGPGLAGGETQYF. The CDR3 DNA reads TGTGCTAGTGGACCGGGACTAGCGGGAGGAGAGACCCAGTACTTC.

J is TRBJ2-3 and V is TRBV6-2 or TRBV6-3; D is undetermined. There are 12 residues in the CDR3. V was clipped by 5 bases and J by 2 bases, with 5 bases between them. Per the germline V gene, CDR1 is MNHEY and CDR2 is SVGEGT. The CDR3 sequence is CASSPNTDTQYF. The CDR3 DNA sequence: TGTGCCAGCAGTCCCAACACAGATACGCAGTATTTT.